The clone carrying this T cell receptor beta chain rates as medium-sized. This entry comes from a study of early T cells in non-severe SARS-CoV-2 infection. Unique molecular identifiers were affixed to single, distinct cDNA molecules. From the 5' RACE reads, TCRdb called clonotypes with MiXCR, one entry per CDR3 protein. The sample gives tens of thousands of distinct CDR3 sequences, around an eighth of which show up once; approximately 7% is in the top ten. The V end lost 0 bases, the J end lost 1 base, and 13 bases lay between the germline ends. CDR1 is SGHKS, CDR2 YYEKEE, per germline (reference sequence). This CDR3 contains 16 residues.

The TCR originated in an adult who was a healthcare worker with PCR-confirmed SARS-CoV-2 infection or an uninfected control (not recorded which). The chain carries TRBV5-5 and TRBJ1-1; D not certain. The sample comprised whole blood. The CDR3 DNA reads TGTGCCAGCAGCTTGGGTTGGGCCGGGTGGAACACTGAAGCTTTCTTT. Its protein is CASSLGWAGWNTEAFF.